Presented here are 32 T cell receptor beta chains from one specimen sequenced in a study of T cell responses to AZD1222 COVID-19 vaccine. Generated by immunoSEQ multiplex PCR, the TCRdb table keeps only in-frame clones and is missing some. The sample lists under 95,000 clones; approximately 89% were seen once. The material sequenced was peripheral blood, taken on day 0 of AZD1222 vaccination. These receptor sequences come from an adult in good health.

V usage is TRBV7-8 and J usage is TRBJ1-3; the D is unclear. Germline-derived CDR1 and CDR2 are SGHVS and FQNEAQ. With 1 base removed from V and 4 bases from J, the gap between germline ends came to 5 bases. The CDR3 is made up of 13 amino acids. The CDR3 sequence is CASSLGRGNTIYF. DNA of the CDR3: TGTGCCAGCAGCTTAGGGAGGGGAAACACCATATATTTT.

The chain links TRBV6-2 or TRBV6-3 to TRBJ1-2, with no clear D. The CDR3 covers 12 residues. Trimming cost V 2 bases and J 8 bases, with 9 bases left between them. Germline assignment: CDR1 MNHEY and CDR2 SVGEGT. CDR3 bases: TGTGCCAGCAGTTACCCTCAAAAGGGCTACACCTTC. It encodes CASSYPQKGYTF.

V and J are TRBV5-4 and TRBJ1-3; perhaps TRBD1 as D (5 bases). The CDR3 extends over 15 amino acids. V was shortened by 4 bases and J by 4 bases, with 15 bases between the two germline ends. Per germline, CDR1 SGHNT and CDR2 YYREEE (reference sequence). The CDR3 protein is CASSPGGAAGNTIYF. The CDR3, as DNA: TGTGCCAGCAGCCCCGGAGGGGCGGCAGGAAACACCATATATTTT.

This clone came up a few times. The rearrangement uses TRBV18 and TRBJ2-5; the match to TRBD1 covers 12 bases. V lost 3 bases, J lost 5 bases, and 4 bases stayed unmatched. CDR1 and CDR2 from the germline V gene are KGHSH and LQKENI. The CDR3 extends over 15 amino acids. This chain's CDR3 is CASSPGTGGRETQYF. The CDR3 DNA reads TGTGCCAGCTCACCCGGGACAGGGGGCCGGGAGACCCAGTACTTC.

CDR3 protein: CASIPRTSGDNEQFF. The CDR3 DNA is TGTGCCAGCATCCCCCGGACTAGCGGGGACAATGAGCAGTTCTTC. The chain is built from TRBV2 and TRBJ2-1; 12 bases are a match to TRBD2. The germline gives CDR1 SNHLY, CDR2 FYNNEI. With V trimmed by 7 bases and J by 5 bases, 6 bases remained unmatched. CDR3 length: 15 residues.

This chain connects TRBV28 to TRBJ1-1; TRBD1 matches at 7 bases. Germline lookup yields CDR1 MDHEN and CDR2 SYDVKM. This CDR3 contains 15 residues. V dropped 5 bases and J dropped 1; count of bases not matched to a gene: 7. CDR3 region: CASSPTGTANTEAFF. The CDR3 bases are TGTGCCAGCAGTCCCACCGGGACAGCGAACACTGAAGCTTTCTTT. The full variable domain, with the rest looked up from reference TRBV28 and TRBJ1-1, is DVKVTQSSRYLVKRTGEKVFLECVQDMDHENMFWYRQDPGLGLRLIYFSYDVKMKEKGDIPEGYSVSREKKERFSLILESASTNQTSMYLCASSPTGTANTEAFFGQGTRLTVV.

The chain uses TRBV18 and TRBJ2-2; D remains ambiguous. CDR3 length: 13 residues. Trimming removed 5 bases at V and 1 base at J, with 5 bases between. CDR1 and CDR2 (germline): KGHSH, LQKENI. CDR3 bases: TGTGCCAGCTCATACAGGAACACCGGGGAGCTGTTTTTT. Amino acid sequence: CASSYRNTGELFF.

The chain employs TRBV18 and TRBJ2-5, with D perhaps TRBD1 (7 bases). Germline CDR1 KGHSH, CDR2 LQKENI. This CDR3 is built from 13 residues. V was shortened by 5 bases and J by 2 bases, with 9 bases between the two germline ends. CDR3 nucleotides: TGTGCCAGCTCAGCGGGACAGCAAGAGACCCAGTACTTC. This codes for CASSAGQQETQYF.

The V call is TRBV18, the J call TRBJ2-7; D is uncertain. This CDR3 is 14 amino acids long. With 2 bases removed from V and 2 bases from J, the gap between germline ends came to 10 bases. Germline V gene sequence: CDR1 KGHSH, CDR2 LQKENI. DNA for the CDR3: TGTGCCAGCTCACCAGGTCCAGGAGCCTACGAGCAGTACTTC. Its protein product is CASSPGPGAYEQYF.

This clone was seen a single time. The chain joins TRBV15 to TRBJ2-7, with TRBD1 matching over 9 bases. Germline V gene sequence: CDR1 LNHNV, CDR2 YYDKDF (reference sequence). This CDR3 has 17 residues. The junction had 12 bases not matched to a gene; V was cut back by 4 bases and J by 2 bases. The CDR3 sequence is CATSTPTGTGTTYEQYF. CDR3 bases: TGTGCCACCAGCACCCCAACCGGGACAGGGACTACCTACGAGCAGTACTTC.

The chain recombines TRBV4-3 with TRBJ1-1; D is unresolved. V gave up 0 bases and J gave up 1 base, with 12 bases separating them. CDR3 size: 16 residues. CDR1 LGHNA and CDR2 YSLEER come from the germline V gene. This CDR3 is CASSQDTPGPNTEAFF. The CDR3, as DNA: TGCGCCAGCAGCCAAGATACCCCAGGACCGAACACTGAAGCTTTCTTT.

The chain combines TRBV30 with TRBJ1-6; tentatively, D is TRBD1 (6 bases). The germline V and J ends were trimmed by 2 bases and 0 bases, with 14 bases remaining between them. The germline V gene has CDR1 GTSNPN and CDR2 SVGIG (reference sequence). CDR3 length equals 17 residues. The CDR3: CAWSPDRTSSYNSPLHF. The CDR3 bases are TGTGCCTGGAGTCCAGACAGGACGTCCTCCTATAATTCACCCCTCCACTTT.

V is TRBV5-6 and J is TRBJ1-2, with D possibly TRBD1 on 6 matching bases. Between the trimmed V and J ends, which lost 3 bases and 2 bases, there was a span of 14 bases. CDR1 is SGHDT, CDR2 YYEEEE, per germline. This CDR3 is 15 amino acids long. CDR3 amino acids: CASSWWGRGNYGYTF. The CDR3 nucleotides read TGTGCCAGCAGCTGGTGGGGGAGGGGGAACTATGGCTACACCTTC.

This clone came up once. This rearrangement joins TRBV7-2 to TRBJ2-7, with 7 positions matching TRBD2. The germline V gene encodes CDR1 SGHTA and CDR2 FQGNSA. The CDR3 runs to 17 residues. V lost 1 base and J lost 0; bases outside the gene matches: 9. The CDR3 loop reads CASSLGGGAGSSYEQYF. For the CDR3, the DNA is TGTGCCAGCAGCTTAGGGGGTGGAGCGGGGAGCTCCTACGAGCAGTACTTC.

The CDR3 DNA reads TGTGCCAGCAGCAAAGACCAATACCGGGACAGAAATTCACCCCTCCACTTT. Translated: CASSKDQYRDRNSPLHF. This chain joins TRBV21-1 and TRBJ1-6; the table's TRBD1 call for D was not verified on the DNA. TRBV21-1 is marked as a pseudogene. This CDR3 has 17 residues.

The rearrangement links TRBV29-1 to TRBJ2-2, with D possibly being TRBD2 (5 bases). V dropped 5 bases and J dropped 6 bases, with 10 bases sitting between them. The CDR3 is made up of 12 amino acids. Germline assignment: CDR1 SQVTM and CDR2 ANQGSEA. CDR3 residues: CSVLGRAGELFF. DNA of the CDR3: TGCAGCGTTTTAGGGCGGGCCGGGGAGCTGTTTTTT.

The CDR3 DNA reads TGTGCCAGCAGTGATCGGAGAGGGGGGTCCCAGCATTTT. Protein sequence: CASSDRRGGSQHF. The gene calls are TRBV2 and TRBJ1-5, with D perhaps matching TRBD1 (6 bases). The germline gives CDR1 SNHLY, CDR2 FYNNEI. The CDR3 is 13 residues long. V was trimmed by 3 bases and J by 11 bases, leaving 14 bases between them. The full variable domain, rest sourced from reference TRBV2 and TRBJ1-5, is EPEVTQTPSHQVTQMGQEVILRCVPISNHLYFYWYRQILGQKVEFLVSFYNNEISEKSEIFDDQFSVERPDGSNFTLKIRSTKLEDSAMYFCASSDRRGGSQHFGDGTRLSIL.

This clone was picked up a small number of times. The chain links TRBV30 to TRBJ2-1; tentative D call: TRBD2 (5 bases). Trimming pared 0 bases from V and 8 bases from J, leaving 8 bases between. Germline CDR1 is GTSNPN and CDR2 is SVGIG (reference sequence). The CDR3 sequence is 12 residues long. CDR3 sequence (DNA): TGTGCCTGGAGTGTTCTAGCCCATGAGCAGTTCTTC. Translating it yields CAWSVLAHEQFF.

This sequence joins TRBV6-5 and TRBJ1-2; D might be TRBD1 (5 bases). The CDR3 extends over 14 amino acids. In germline, CDR1 is MNHEY, CDR2 SVGAGI. V was clipped by 6 bases and J by 7 bases, with 18 bases between them. The CDR3 here is CASSSLVGDSGYTF. The CDR3 DNA reads as TGTGCCAGCAGCTCCTTGGTGGGGGATAGTGGCTACACCTTC.

The chain joins TRBV2 to TRBJ2-7; D possibly matches TRBD1 or TRBD2 (5 bases each). The ends were cut back, 7 bases at V and 0 bases at J, with 10 bases in the middle. In germline, CDR1 is SNHLY, CDR2 FYNNEI. The CDR3 spans 13 residues. CDR3 in DNA: TGTGCCAGCATTGGGGGAAACTCCTACGAGCAGTACTTC. The encoded protein is CASIGGNSYEQYF.

A single count supports this clone. V and J are TRBV4-1 and TRBJ2-1; tentatively, D is TRBD1 or TRBD2 (5 bases each). Trimming shortened V by 0 bases and J by 12 bases, and 21 bases separated the two germline ends. The CDR3 has 16 residues. The germline CDR1 and CDR2 sequences are MGHRA and YSYEKL. For the CDR3, the DNA is TGCGCCAGCAGCCAAGATCCTAGGCGGCCAGAGAGGGGGCAGTTCTTC. Its translation is CASSQDPRRPERGQFF.

This sequence joins TRBV19 and TRBJ1-3; D is possibly TRBD1 (5 bases). V was trimmed by 6 bases and J by 0 bases, leaving 15 bases between them. This CDR3 has 16 amino acids. CDR1 and CDR2 from the germline V gene are LNHDA and SQIVND (reference sequence). This CDR3 is CASRPLGQDSGNTIYF. CDR3 coding DNA: TGTGCCAGTAGACCCCTGGGGCAGGACTCTGGAAACACCATATATTTT.

J is TRBJ2-2 and V is TRBV19; D is perhaps TRBD2 (5 bases). Germline CDR1 is LNHDA and CDR2 is SQIVND (reference sequence). CDR3 length equals 14 residues. V dropped 9 bases and J dropped 0 bases, with 11 bases sitting between them. The CDR3 DNA is TGTGCCAGCGGGGTGCGGGCGAACACCGGGGAGCTGTTTTTT. It is translated as CASGVRANTGELFF.

The genes are TRBV19 and TRBJ2-7, with TRBD2 as a possible D gene (6 bases). This CDR3 has 18 residues. Trimming left V 3 bases short and J 2 bases short, with 23 bases between. The germline V gene has CDR1 LNHDA and CDR2 SQIVND (reference sequence). The CDR3 bases are TGTGCCAGTAGTATCCAGGCGACAGCGGGTTTCGGGGCCTACGAGCAGTACTTC. Encoded protein: CASSIQATAGFGAYEQYF. The full variable domain, in which reference TRBV19 and TRBJ2-7 provide the parts outside the CDR3, is DGGITQSPKYLFRKEGQNVTLSCEQNLNHDAMYWYRQDPGQGLRLIYYSQIVNDFQKGDIAEGYSVSREKKESFPLTVTSAQKNPTAFYLCASSIQATAGFGAYEQYFGPGTRLTVT.

CDR3 sequence: CASSVEEGQPQHF. The CDR3 region has the DNA TGTGCCAGCAGTGTCGAGGAGGGGCAGCCCCAGCATTTT. The rearrangement links TRBV6-4 to TRBJ1-5, with TRBD1 as a possible D gene (5 bases). CDR1 and CDR2 (germline): MRHNA, SNTAGT. This CDR3 contains 13 residues. The V gene lost 4 bases and the J gene lost 7 bases, with 11 bases spanning the gap.

The chain carries TRBV5-6 and TRBJ2-5; TRBD2 agrees at 7 bases. In germline, CDR1 is SGHDT, CDR2 YYEEEE. The CDR3 consists of 15 residues. The ends lost 1 base at V and 4 bases at J; junction bases unmatched: 7. CDR3 loop: CASSLSRDYGETQYF. The CDR3 DNA reads TGTGCCAGCAGCTTGAGTCGGGACTATGGAGAGACCCAGTACTTC.

This clone was detected only a few times. The J gene is TRBJ1-3, the V gene TRBV3-1 (or the pseudogene TRBV3-2); D is uncertain. The V gene lost 1 base and the J gene lost 4 bases, with 8 bases spanning the gap. This CDR3 spans 14 amino acids. CDR1 is LGHDT, CDR2 YNNKEL, per germline (reference sequence). The CDR3 here is CASSQGSGGNTIYF. CDR3 nucleotide sequence: TGTGCCAGCAGCCAAGGGTCGGGGGGAAACACCATATATTTT.

J is TRBJ2-1 and V is TRBV4-3; the match to TRBD1 covers 8 bases. The CDR3 is 15 residues long. Germline CDR1 LGHNA, CDR2 YSLEER. Unmatched junction bases numbered 5, after V lost 3 bases and J lost 4 bases. CDR3 in amino acids: CASSQRTGLYNEQFF. The CDR3 bases are TGCGCCAGCAGCCAGAGGACAGGGCTTTACAATGAGCAGTTCTTC.

The rearrangement uses TRBV6-5 and TRBJ2-5; tentatively, D is TRBD2 (6 bases). The CDR3 is made up of 13 amino acids. Germline CDR1 MNHEY, CDR2 SVGAGI. V lost 6 bases and J 5 bases, leaving 13 bases between the germline ends. The CDR3 spells CASRGREYETQYF. CDR3 nucleotides: TGTGCCAGCAGGGGCCGGGAGTACGAGACCCAGTACTTC.

The chain links TRBV18 to TRBJ1-5; D may be TRBD1 (6 bases). The V gene's germline CDR1 is KGHSH and CDR2 LQKENI. With 0 bases removed from V and 3 bases from J, the gap between germline ends came to 9 bases. The CDR3 consists of 15 residues. The CDR3 DNA reads as TGTGCCAGCTCACCACCAGGGGGTCTCAATCAGCCCCAGCATTTT. Translated, it gives CASSPPGGLNQPQHF.

This sequence joins TRBV6-5 and TRBJ1-1, with 8 bases that match TRBD1. This CDR3 is built from 14 residues. V was pared by 6 bases and J by 1 base, with 4 bases of the junction left unmatched. Germline lookup yields CDR1 MNHEY and CDR2 SVGAGI. In DNA, the CDR3 is TGTGCCAGCAGCCACAGGGGGAAGAACACTGAAGCTTTCTTT. Protein sequence: CASSHRGKNTEAFF.

This rearrangement joins TRBV7-9 to TRBJ2-2; 9 nucleotides align to TRBD1. The CDR3 covers 15 residues. CDR1 is SEHNR, CDR2 FQNEAQ, per germline (reference sequence). The trim removed 5 bases at V and 4 bases at J, leaving 5 bases unmatched. CDR3 region: CASSKQGAPTGELFF. The CDR3 DNA reads as TGTGCCAGCAGCAAACAGGGGGCGCCCACCGGGGAGCTGTTTTTT.